This T cell receptor beta chain was recorded in a study of blood T cell repertoires in COVID-19. On the study more broadly: The samples span acute and convalescent COVID-19 from the United States, Italy and Spain. T cells, B-cell-depleted T cells, or PBMCs provided the cDNA or gDNA that served as material.

The CDR3 is 15 amino acids. The junction had 7 bases not matched to a gene; V was cut back by 2 bases and J by 9 bases. Germline V gene data show CDR1 as SGHVS and CDR2 as FNYEAQ. Clones were read by immunoSEQ multiplex PCR, and TCRdb kept only the in-frame ones, dropping some. The top ten clones hold over 7.5% of a sample with about 250,000 clones, roughly 85% of them seen once. Participant ages covered roughly 18 to 89 years across approximately 25 US areas. Researchers sorted participants into cohorts using their self-reported clinical history. This clone was counted only a few times. The sequence derives from a woman aged 45 to 65 with acute COVID-19. Sample: PBMCs or T cells enriched from blood (not recorded which). V is TRBV7-6 and J is TRBJ1-6; 7 bases agree with TRBD1. CDR3 in amino acids: CASSLLGQAGSPLHF. CDR3 DNA sequence: TGTGCCAGCAGCTTACTCGGACAGGCGGGTTCACCCCTCCACTTT.